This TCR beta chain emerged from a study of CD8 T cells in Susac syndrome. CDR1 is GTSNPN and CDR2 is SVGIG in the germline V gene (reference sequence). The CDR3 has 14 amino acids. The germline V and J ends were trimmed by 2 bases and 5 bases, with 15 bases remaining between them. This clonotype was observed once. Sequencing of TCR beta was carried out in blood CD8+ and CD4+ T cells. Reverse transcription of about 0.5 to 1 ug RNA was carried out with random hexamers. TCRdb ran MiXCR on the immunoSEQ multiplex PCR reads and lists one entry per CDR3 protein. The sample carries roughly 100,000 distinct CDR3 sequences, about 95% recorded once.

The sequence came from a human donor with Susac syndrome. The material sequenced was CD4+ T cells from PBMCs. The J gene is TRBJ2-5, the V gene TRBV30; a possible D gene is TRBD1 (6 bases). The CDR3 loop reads CAWSPTGAMETQYF. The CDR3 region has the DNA TGTGCCTGGAGTCCGACAGGCGCTATGGAGACCCAGTACTTC.